The T cell receptor beta chain described here comes from a study of T cell responses to AZD1222 COVID-19 vaccine. As for the study in general: Second-dose groups at about 4 or about 12 weeks were pooled. General study points: Only 5 or 6 individuals given AZD1222 were seropositive at baseline. Spike-specific TCR breadth and depth were elevated following two AZD1222 doses. Donor demographics were predominantly white British with a female majority; clonal diversity may be underestimated.

Repertoires were generated with immunoSEQ multiplex PCR, while TCRdb's copy carries only in-frame clones and drops some. The sample yields around 100,000 clones, 80% to 95% seen once. Details on this clone: What it binds is unknown.

The clonotype comes from an adult in good health. Sequenced here: peripheral blood, sampled on day 0 of AZD1222 vaccination.

CDR3: CASSPDRATDTQYF. Here the CDR3 DNA reads TGTGCCAGCAGCCCGGACAGGGCCACAGATACGCAGTATTTT. The gene calls are TRBV7-9 and TRBJ2-3, with 8 bases matching TRBD1. The CDR3 length is 14 residues. Germline trimming cut 5 bases from V and 2 bases from J; bases unmatched to any gene: 3. The germline V gene encodes CDR1 SEHNR and CDR2 FQNEAQ (reference sequence).